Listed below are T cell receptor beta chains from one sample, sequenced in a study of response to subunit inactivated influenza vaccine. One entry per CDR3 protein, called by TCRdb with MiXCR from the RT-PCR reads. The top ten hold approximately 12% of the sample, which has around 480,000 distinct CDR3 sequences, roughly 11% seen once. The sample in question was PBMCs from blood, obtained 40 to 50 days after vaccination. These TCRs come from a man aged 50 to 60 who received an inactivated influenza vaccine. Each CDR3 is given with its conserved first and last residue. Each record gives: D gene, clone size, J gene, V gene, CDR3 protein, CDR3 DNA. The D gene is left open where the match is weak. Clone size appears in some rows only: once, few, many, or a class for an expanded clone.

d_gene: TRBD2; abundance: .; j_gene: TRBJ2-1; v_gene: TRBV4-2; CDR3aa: CASSLSGRAGYNEQFF; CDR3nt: TGTGCCAGCAGCTTAAGCGGGAGGGCCGGTTACAATGAGCAGTTCTTC
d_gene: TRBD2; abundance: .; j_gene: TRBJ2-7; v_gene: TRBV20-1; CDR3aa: CSARPDRETSGAPGSEQYF; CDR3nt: TGCAGTGCCAGACCCGACAGGGAGACTAGCGGGGCACCAGGATCCGAGCAGTACTTC
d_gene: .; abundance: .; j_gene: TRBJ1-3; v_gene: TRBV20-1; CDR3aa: CSAREATGNTIYF; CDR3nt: TGCAGTGCTAGGGAGGCTACTGGAAACACCATATATTTT
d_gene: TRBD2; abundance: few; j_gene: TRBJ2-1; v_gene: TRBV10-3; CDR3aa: CAISVTSAPDEQFF; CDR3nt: TGTGCCATCAGTGTTACTAGCGCGCCAGATGAGCAGTTCTTC
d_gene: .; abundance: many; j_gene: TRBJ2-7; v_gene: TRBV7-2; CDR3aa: CASSLEASLSSYEQYF; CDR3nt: TGTGCCAGCAGCTTAGAGGCTAGCCTGAGCTCCTACGAGCAGTACTTC
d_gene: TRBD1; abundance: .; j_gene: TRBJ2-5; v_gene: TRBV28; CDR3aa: CASSTTGTGARETQYF; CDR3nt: TGTGCCAGCAGTACAACCGGGACAGGAGCGCGGGAGACCCAGTACTTC
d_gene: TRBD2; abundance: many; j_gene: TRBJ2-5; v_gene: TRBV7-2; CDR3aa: CASSLIAGSKGETQYF; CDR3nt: TGTGCCAGCAGCTTAATAGCGGGCTCCAAGGGGGAGACCCAGTACTTC
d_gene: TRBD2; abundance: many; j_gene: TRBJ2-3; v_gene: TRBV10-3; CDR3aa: CAISGGTDTQYF; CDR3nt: TGTGCCATTAGCGGGGGCACAGATACGCAGTATTTT
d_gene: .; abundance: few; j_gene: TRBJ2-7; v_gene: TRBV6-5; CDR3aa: CASSYSKLRGPYEQYF; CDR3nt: TGTGCCAGCAGTTACTCGAAACTGAGGGGTCCTTACGAGCAGTACTTC
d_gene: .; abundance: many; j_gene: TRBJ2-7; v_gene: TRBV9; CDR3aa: CASSVDSGTWGYEQYF; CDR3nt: TGTGCCAGCAGCGTGGATTCCGGGACATGGGGTTACGAGCAGTACTTC
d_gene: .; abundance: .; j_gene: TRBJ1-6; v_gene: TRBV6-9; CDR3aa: CASSRLGPGNSPLHF; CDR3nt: TGTGCCAGCAGTCGATTGGGACCAGGAAATTCACCCCTCCACTTT
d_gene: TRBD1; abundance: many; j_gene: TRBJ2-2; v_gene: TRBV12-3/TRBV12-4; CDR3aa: CASRKGRDRVGTGELFF; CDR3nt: TGTGCCAGCAGAAAAGGCCGGGACAGGGTGGGAACCGGGGAGCTGTTTTTT
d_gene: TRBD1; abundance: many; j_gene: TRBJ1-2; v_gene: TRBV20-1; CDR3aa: CSATRTGEDYGYTF; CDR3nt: TGCAGTGCTACTCGGACAGGGGAGGACTATGGCTACACCTTC
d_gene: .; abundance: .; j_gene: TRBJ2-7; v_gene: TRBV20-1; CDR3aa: CSARDLAGNYEQYF; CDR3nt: TGCAGTGCTAGAGATCTGGCGGGAAACTACGAGCAGTACTTC
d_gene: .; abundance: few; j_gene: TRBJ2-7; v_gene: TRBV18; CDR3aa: CASSPPSRVYEQYF; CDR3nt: TGTGCCAGCTCACCACCTTCCAGGGTCTACGAGCAGTACTTC
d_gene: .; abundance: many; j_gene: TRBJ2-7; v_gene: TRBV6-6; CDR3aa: CASTDYLREQYF; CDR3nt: TGTGCCAGCACGGACTACCTTCGGGAGCAGTACTTC
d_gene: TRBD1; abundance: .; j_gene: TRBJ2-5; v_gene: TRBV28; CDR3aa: CASRRDRGYAETQYF; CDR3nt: TGTGCCAGCAGGCGGGACAGGGGATATGCCGAGACCCAGTACTTC
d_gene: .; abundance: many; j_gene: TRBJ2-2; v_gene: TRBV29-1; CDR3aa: CSATTGSTGELFF; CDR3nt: TGCAGCGCTACGACTGGTTCCACCGGGGAGCTGTTTTTT
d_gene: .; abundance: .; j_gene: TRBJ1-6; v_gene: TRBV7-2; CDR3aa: CASSFGSPLHF; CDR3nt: TGTGCCAGCAGCTTCGGTTCACCCCTCCACTTT
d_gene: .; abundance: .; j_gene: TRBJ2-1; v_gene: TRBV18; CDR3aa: CASSPNSGGEQFF; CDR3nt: TGTGCCAGCTCACCGAACAGCGGAGGTGAGCAGTTCTTC
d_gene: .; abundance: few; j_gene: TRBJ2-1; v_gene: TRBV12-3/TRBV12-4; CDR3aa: CASSHYTGKSYNEQFF; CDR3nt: TGTGCCAGCAGTCACTACACAGGGAAATCCTACAATGAGCAGTTCTTC
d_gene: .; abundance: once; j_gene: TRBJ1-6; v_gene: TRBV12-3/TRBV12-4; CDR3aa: CATSLRENSPLHF; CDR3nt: TGTGCCACCAGTTTGCGGGAAAATTCACCACTCCACTTT
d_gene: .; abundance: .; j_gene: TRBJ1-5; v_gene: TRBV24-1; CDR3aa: CATSDSGVNQPQHF; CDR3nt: TGTGCCACCAGTGATAGCGGGGTCAATCAGCCCCAGCATTTT
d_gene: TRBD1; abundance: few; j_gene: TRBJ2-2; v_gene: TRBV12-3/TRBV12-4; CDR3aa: CASSQGAGELFF; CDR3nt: TGTGCCAGCAGTCAGGGGGCCGGGGAGCTGTTTTTT
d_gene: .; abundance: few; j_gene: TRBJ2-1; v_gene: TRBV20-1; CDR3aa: CSARVREAGSYNEQFF; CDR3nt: TGCAGTGCTAGAGTGAGGGAAGCGGGCTCGTACAATGAGCAGTTCTTC
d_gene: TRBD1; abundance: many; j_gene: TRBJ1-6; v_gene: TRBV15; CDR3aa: CATSSRDRYSPLHF; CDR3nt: TGTGCCACCAGCAGTAGGGACAGATATTCACCCCTCCACTTT
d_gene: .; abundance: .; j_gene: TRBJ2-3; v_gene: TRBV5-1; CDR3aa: CASSPSTGTDTQYF; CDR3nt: TGCGCCAGCAGCCCTTCGACAGGCACAGATACGCAGTATTTT
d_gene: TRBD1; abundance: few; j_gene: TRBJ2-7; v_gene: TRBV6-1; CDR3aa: CASRTTGGPSYEQYF; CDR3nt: TGTGCCAGCAGGACAACAGGGGGCCCGTCCTACGAGCAGTACTTC
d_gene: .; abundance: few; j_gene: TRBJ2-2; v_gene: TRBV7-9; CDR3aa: CASSLVITGELFF; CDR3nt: TGTGCCAGCAGCTTAGTTATCACCGGGGAGCTGTTTTTT
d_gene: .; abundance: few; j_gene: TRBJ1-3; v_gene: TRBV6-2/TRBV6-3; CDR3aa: CASSSGRGWSGNTIYF; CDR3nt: TGTGCCAGCAGTTCGGGCAGGGGCTGGTCTGGAAACACCATATATTTT
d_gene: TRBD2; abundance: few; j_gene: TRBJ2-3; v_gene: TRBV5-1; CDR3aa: CASSTRSGRKGDTQYF; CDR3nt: TGCGCCAGCAGCACTCGTAGCGGGAGGAAGGGAGATACGCAGTATTTT
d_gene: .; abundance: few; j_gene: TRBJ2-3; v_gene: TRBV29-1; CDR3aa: CSVSEGRARDTQYF; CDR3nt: TGCAGCGTCTCAGAGGGCAGGGCTAGAGATACGCAGTATTTT
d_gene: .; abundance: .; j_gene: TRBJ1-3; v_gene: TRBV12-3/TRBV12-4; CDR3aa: CASAATGPRDTIYF; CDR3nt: TGTGCCAGCGCCGCTACAGGGCCTAGGGACACCATATATTTT
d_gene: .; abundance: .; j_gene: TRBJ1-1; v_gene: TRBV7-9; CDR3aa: CASTIMGQGAFF; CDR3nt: TGTGCCAGCACCATTATGGGGCAGGGAGCTTTCTTT
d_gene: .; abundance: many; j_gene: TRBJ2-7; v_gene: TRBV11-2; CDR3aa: CASSLPRDTYSVSYEQYF; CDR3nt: TGTGCCAGCAGCTTACCCCGGGACACCTACTCAGTCTCCTACGAGCAGTACTTC
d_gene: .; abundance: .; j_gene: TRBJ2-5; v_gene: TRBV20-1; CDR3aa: CSATLLEWDQETQYF; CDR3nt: TGCAGTGCTACCCTACTGGAGTGGGACCAAGAGACCCAGTACTTC
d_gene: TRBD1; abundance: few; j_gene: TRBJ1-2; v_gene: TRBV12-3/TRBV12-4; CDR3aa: CASSPGQGYDGYTF; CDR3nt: TGTGCCAGCAGTCCGGGACAGGGGTACGATGGCTACACCTTC